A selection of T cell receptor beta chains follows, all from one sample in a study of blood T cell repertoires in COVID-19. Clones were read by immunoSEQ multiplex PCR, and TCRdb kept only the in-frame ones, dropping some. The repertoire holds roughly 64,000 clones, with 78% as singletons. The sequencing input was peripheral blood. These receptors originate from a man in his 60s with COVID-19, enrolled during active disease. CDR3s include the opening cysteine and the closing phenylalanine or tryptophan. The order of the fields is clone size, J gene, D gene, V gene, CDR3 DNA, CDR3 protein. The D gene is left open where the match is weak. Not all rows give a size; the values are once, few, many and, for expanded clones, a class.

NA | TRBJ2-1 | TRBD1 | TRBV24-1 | TGTGCCACCGGCGGACAGGGGGACAATGAGCAGTTCTTC | CATGGQGDNEQFF
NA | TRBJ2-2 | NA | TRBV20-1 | TGCAGTGCGAGTTCTGGGAGGAACGGGGAGCTGTTTTTT | CSASSGRNGELFF
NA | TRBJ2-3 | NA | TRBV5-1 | TGCGCCAGCAGCTTGGGGCCCCCCGATACGCAGTATTTT | CASSLGPPDTQYF
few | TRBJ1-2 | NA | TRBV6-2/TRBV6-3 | TGTGCCAGCAGTTTGGACTCATATGGCTACACCTTC | CASSLDSYGYTF
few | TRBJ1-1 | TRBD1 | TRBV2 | TGTGCCAGCACCTCGGACAGGGACACTGAAGCTTTCTTT | CASTSDRDTEAFF
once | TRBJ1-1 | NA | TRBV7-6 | TGTGCCAGCAGCCAAGACCGGGTTGGTCGGGGGACTGAAGCTTTCTTT | CASSQDRVGRGTEAFF
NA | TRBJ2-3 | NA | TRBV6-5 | TGTGCCAGCAGGGATACAGGGTTTGGCACAGATACGCAGTATTTT | CASRDTGFGTDTQYF
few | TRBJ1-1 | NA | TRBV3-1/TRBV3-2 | TGTGCCAGCAGTCCTATAGGGGGTTGGACTGAAGCTTTCTTT | CASSPIGGWTEAFF
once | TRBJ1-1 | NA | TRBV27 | TGTGCCAGCAGTTTATCGCGGCAACAGAACACTGAAGCTTTCTTT | CASSLSRQQNTEAFF
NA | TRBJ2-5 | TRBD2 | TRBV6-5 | TGTGCCAGCAGGTTGGCGGGAGTGGAGACCCAGTACTTC | CASRLAGVETQYF
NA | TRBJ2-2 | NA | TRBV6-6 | TGTGCCAGCAGCCCGAGCGGGTCGAACACCGGGGAGCTGTTTTTT | CASSPSGSNTGELFF
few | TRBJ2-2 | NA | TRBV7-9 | TGTGCCAGCAGCTTAAGGACTACTGCCGCCGGGGAGCTGTTTTTT | CASSLRTTAAGELFF
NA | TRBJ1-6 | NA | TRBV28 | TGTGCCAGCAGTCTGGACAGTAGAGGTAATTCACCCCTCCACTTT | CASSLDSRGNSPLHF
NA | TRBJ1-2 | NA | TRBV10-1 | TGCGCCAGCAGACATACGCCCGGCTACACCTTC | CASRHTPGYTF
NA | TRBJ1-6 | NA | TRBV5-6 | TGTGCCAGCAGACTCCGCTCCTATAATTCACCCCTCCACTTT | CASRLRSYNSPLHF
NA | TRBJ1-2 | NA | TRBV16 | TGTGCCAGCAGCCCCCTGCTGACAGCCGGGGGTGGCTACACCTTC | CASSPLLTAGGGYTF
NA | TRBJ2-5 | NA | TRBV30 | TGTGCCTGGAGGTCAACAGGGAAGGGGACCCAGTACTTC | CAWRSTGKGTQYF
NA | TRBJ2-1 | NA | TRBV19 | TGTGCCAGTAGTATTCGGGGCAATGAGCAGTTCTTC | CASSIRGNEQFF
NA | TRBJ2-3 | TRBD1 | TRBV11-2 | TGTGCCAGCAGCCGACAGGGGGGAGATACGCAGTATTTT | CASSRQGGDTQYF
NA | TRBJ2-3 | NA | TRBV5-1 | TGCGCCAGCAGCTCCTCTATGGGCACAGATACGCAGTATTTT | CASSSSMGTDTQYF
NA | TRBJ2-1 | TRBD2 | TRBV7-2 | TGTGCCAGCAGCTTCCAGCGGGGGATCAATGAGCAGTTCTTC | CASSFQRGINEQFF
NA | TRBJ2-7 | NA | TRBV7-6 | TGTGCCAGCAGCTTAGCCGGGGTAGGGCCCTACGAGCAGTACTTC | CASSLAGVGPYEQYF
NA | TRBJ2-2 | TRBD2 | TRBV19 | TGTGCCAGTAGTAGCGGGGGTTACCAGAACACCGGGGAGCTGTTTTTT | CASSSGGYQNTGELFF
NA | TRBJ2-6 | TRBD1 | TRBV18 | TGTGCCAGCTCACAGGGGGCTAATTCTGGGGCCAACGTCCTGACTTTC | CASSQGANSGANVLTF
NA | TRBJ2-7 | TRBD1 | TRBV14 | TGTGCCAGCAGCCAAAGACGACAGGGGGCTTACTACGAGCAGTACTTC | CASSQRRQGAYYEQYF
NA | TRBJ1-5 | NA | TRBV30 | TGTGCCTGGAGTAAGGGAGGGGGCAATCAGCCCCAGCATTTT | CAWSKGGGNQPQHF
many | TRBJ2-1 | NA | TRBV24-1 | TGTGCCACCAGTCTAGCCTCCGAGCAGTTCTTC | CATSLASEQFF
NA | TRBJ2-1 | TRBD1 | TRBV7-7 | TGTGCCAGCAGCTTAGGGGACAGCCTACACGATGAGCAGTTCTTC | CASSLGDSLHDEQFF
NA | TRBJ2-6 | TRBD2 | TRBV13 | TGTGCCAGCAGCACCCGGGACTTAGCGGGCTACTCTGGGGCCAACGTCCTGACTTTC | CASSTRDLAGYSGANVLTF
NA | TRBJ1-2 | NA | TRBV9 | TGTGCCAGCAGCGTAGCTCAGGGGCCAGGACACCGCGAAGGCTACACCTTC | CASSVAQGPGHREGYTF
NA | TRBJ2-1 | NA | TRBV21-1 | TGTGCCAGCAGCAAAGTAGGGTCCATGACTAGCGGGCCTTCCTACAATGAGCAGTTCTTC | CASSKVGSMTSGPSYNEQFF
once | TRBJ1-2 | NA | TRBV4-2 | TGTGCCAGCAGCCAATCCTTTGAGGGAGACTATGGCTACACCTTC | CASSQSFEGDYGYTF
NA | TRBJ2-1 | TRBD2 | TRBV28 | TGTGCCAGCATCGGCTCTAGCGGGGGGGCGGTCAATGAGCAGTTCTTC | CASIGSSGGAVNEQFF
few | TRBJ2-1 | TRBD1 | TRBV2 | TGTGCCAGCCAAGGGAGCAGGGGGATTTACAATGAGCAGTTCTTC | CASQGSRGIYNEQFF
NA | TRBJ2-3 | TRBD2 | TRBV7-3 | TGTGCCAGCAGCTCTAGCGGGGCCACAGATACGCAGTATTTT | CASSSSGATDTQYF
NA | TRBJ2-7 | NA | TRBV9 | TGTGCCAGCAGCCTCGGGGAAGGACAGACCACTCTCTTC | CASSLGEGQTTLF
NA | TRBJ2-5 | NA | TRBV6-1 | TGTGCCACCGGGGAAGAGACCCAGTACTTC | CATGEETQYF
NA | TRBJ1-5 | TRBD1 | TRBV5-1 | TGCGCCAGCAGTACAGGACAGGCCATCGGGGAGCCCCAGCATTTT | CASSTGQAIGEPQHF
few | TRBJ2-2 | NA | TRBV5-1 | TGCGCCAGCACGGATACTAGAAACACCGGGGAGCTGTTTTTT | CASTDTRNTGELFF
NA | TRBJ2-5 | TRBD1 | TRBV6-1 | TGTGCCAGCAGTGAACTGGGACAGGGTGCGAAGACCCAGTACTTC | CASSELGQGAKTQYF
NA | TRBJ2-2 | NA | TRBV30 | TGTGCCTGGCGGAGCGGTAACACCGGGGAGCTGTTTTTT | CAWRSGNTGELFF
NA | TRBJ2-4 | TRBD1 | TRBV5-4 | TGTGCCAGCAGCGCACAGGGGACCAAAAACATTCAGTACTTC | CASSAQGTKNIQYF
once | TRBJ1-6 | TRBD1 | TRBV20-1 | TGCAGTGCTAGTTACACCGGGACAGAGAATTCACCCCTCCACTTT | CSASYTGTENSPLHF
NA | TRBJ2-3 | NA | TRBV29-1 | TGCAGCGTTGAACCTTCAGATACGCAGTATTTT | CSVEPSDTQYF
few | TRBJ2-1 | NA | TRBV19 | TGTGCCAGTAAGGTTTACGGGGGAGCTGACAATGAGCAGTTCTTC | CASKVYGGADNEQFF